This T cell receptor beta chain was recovered during a study of long-term antiretroviral therapy in people with HIV. The assay used was immunoSEQ (version v3.0), run at survey level. Sequencing was performed with immunoSEQ multiplex PCR; in TCRdb, only in-frame clones are kept and a portion is missing. This sample has 30,000 to 45,000 clones; 80% occur once, and the top ten carry under 7%. This CDR3 spans 18 amino acids. Germline V CDR1 and CDR2: SGHDT, YYEEEE. Unmatched junction bases numbered 18, after V lost 5 bases and J lost 3 bases. The chain has TRBV5-6 and TRBJ2-7; 9 bases align to TRBD1. The source was unsorted PBMCs, collected 3.4 years after starting antiretroviral therapy. This receptor was identified in a young man with HIV. This chain's CDR3 is CASSYGAPTGTGSYEQYF. The DNA for the CDR3 is TGTGCCAGCAGTTACGGGGCCCCTACCGGGACAGGGAGCTACGAGCAGTACTTC.